The table lists the clone carrying this T cell receptor (beta chain) with a few counts. Its antigen remains unidentified. Researchers built TCR beta libraries using quantitative 5'-RACE with molecular barcodes. TCRdb processed the 5' RACE reads anew with MiXCR; each CDR3 protein has one entry. The sample yields 200,000 to 250,000 distinct CDR3 sequences, about 11% seen once. The germline V gene has CDR1 SNHLY and CDR2 FYNNEI. V was cut by 1 base and J by 7 bases, with 10 bases left in between. This CDR3 contains 13 residues. The data are from a study of CD8 T cells in ankylosing spondylitis. Whole-study results and caveats: CD8+ cells made up the disease-linked clones, which were relatively rare in peripheral blood.

This TCR was sampled from a male donor with ankylosing spondylitis or in good health (not recorded which). The sequenced material came from blood, either unsorted or a sorted T cell fraction (not recorded which). The V and J genes are TRBV2 and TRBJ1-2; D is perhaps TRBD1 (5 bases). For the CDR3, the DNA is TGTGCCAGCAGTGAAGGCTGGGGCGGTGGCTACACCTTC. This encodes CASSEGWGGGYTF.